The clone carrying this TCR beta chain was counted many times. The data belong to a study of neurological immune-mediated disorders. The unsorted libraries were generated from a total of 2 million PBMCs, which had been stored in RNAlater at -80 C. The cDNA was generated through 5'RACE incorporating 10-nucleotide random UMIs. TCRdb ran MiXCR on the 5' RACE reads and lists one entry per CDR3 protein. The data show 70,000 or so distinct CDR3 sequences, with roughly 3.1% seen just once and around 5.5% held by the top ten. The material sequenced was PBMCs. The source of this sequence is a woman aged 45 to 65 with multiple sclerosis.

The CDR3 spells CSAKGQTSSYNEQFF. The CDR3 nucleotides read TGCAGTGCTAAGGGACAGACGAGCTCCTACAATGAGCAGTTCTTC. The genes are TRBV20-1 and TRBJ2-1, with 7 nucleotides matching TRBD1. Per the germline V gene, CDR1 is DFQATT and CDR2 is SNEGSKA (reference sequence). The CDR3 runs 15 residues. Trimming cost V 4 bases and J 0 bases; bases outside gene matches: 6.